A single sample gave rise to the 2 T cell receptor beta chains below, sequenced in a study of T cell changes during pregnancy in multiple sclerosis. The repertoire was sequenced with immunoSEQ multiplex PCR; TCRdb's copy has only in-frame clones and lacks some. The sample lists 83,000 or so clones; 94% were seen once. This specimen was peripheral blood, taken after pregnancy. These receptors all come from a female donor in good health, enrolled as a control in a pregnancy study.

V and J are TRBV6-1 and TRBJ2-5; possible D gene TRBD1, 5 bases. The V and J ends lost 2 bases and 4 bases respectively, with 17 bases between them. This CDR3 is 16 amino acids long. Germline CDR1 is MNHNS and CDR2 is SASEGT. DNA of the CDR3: TGTGCCAGCAGTGAACGGGCCTTAGGGGTTCGAGAGACCCAGTACTTC. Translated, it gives CASSERALGVRETQYF.

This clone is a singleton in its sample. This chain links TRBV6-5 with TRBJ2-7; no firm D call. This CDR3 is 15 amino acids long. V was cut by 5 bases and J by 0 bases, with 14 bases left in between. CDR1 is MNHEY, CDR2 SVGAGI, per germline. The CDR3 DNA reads TGTGCCAGCAGTGGTCCAAAGAAGAGCTCCTACGAGCAGTACTTC. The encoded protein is CASSGPKKSSYEQYF.